A single sample is the source of the 15 T cell receptor beta chains below, sequenced in a study of blood T cell repertoires in COVID-19. The table came from immunoSEQ multiplex PCR; TCRdb's copy has only in-frame clones and leaves some out. The table lists over 85,000 clones, approximately 86% of them singletons. Sequencing used peripheral blood. The source is a man in his forties with acute or convalescent COVID-19.

J is TRBJ1-5 and V is TRBV2; D is unresolved. The germline V and J ends were trimmed by 5 bases and 9 bases, with 17 bases remaining between them. Germline V gives CDR1 SNHLY, CDR2 FYNNEI. The CDR3 has 14 amino acids. CDR3 nucleotides: TGTGCCAGCAGTCCAAACACCCCGATCATGCCCCAGCATTTT. This translates into CASSPNTPIMPQHF.

The J gene is TRBJ2-7, the V gene TRBV14; D is ambiguous. Between the trimmed V and J ends, which lost 3 bases and 5 bases, there was a span of 5 bases. There are 11 residues in the CDR3. CDR1 and CDR2 from the germline V gene are SGHDN and FVKESK. CDR3 region: CASSQVDEQYF. The CDR3 bases are TGTGCCAGCAGCCAGGTAGACGAGCAGTACTTC.

This chain joins TRBV19 and TRBJ2-5; TRBD2 matches 8 bases. The V segment lost 2 bases and the J segment 7 bases; nucleotides outside the gene matches: 15. Germline CDR1 and CDR2: LNHDA and SQIVND (reference sequence). CDR3 size: 17 residues. The CDR3 here is CASSIRPLGGAPGTQYF. Here the CDR3 DNA reads TGTGCCAGTAGTATACGGCCCCTCGGGGGGGCTCCGGGGACCCAGTACTTC.

The rearrangement uses TRBV14 and TRBJ2-5; D is uncertain. Germline V gene sequence: CDR1 SGHDN, CDR2 FVKESK. V lost 1 base and J 4 bases, leaving 10 bases between the germline ends. The CDR3 contains 14 residues. CDR3 in DNA: TGTGCCAGCAGCCAAGTTTCCTACCGAGAGACCCAGTACTTC. This sequence encodes CASSQVSYRETQYF.

The rearrangement links TRBV5-5 to TRBJ2-2, with TRBD2 identical over 7 bases. Unmatched junction bases numbered 4, after V lost 1 base and J lost 4 bases. This CDR3 region has 15 residues. CDR1 is SGHKS and CDR2 is YYEKEE in the germline V gene (reference sequence). The CDR3 sequence: CASSLMGEGTGELFF. The CDR3 DNA reads as TGTGCCAGCAGCTTGATGGGGGAGGGCACCGGGGAGCTGTTTTTT.

In the case of this clone: The identical CDR3 is also encoded by other nucleotide sequences in the sample. The chain combines TRBV5-4 with TRBJ2-2, with 7 bases fitting TRBD1. Trimming at V came to 2 bases and at J to 4 bases, leaving 5 bases not matched to a gene. From germline, CDR1 is SGHNT and CDR2 YYREEE (reference sequence). This CDR3 region has 15 residues. CDR3 amino acids: CASSLRQGGTGELFF. CDR3 in DNA: TGTGCCAGCAGCTTAAGACAGGGTGGCACCGGGGAGCTGTTTTTT.

A few counts support this clone. V and J are TRBV19 and TRBJ2-7; no firm D call. The CDR3 has 14 amino acids. V dropped 1 base and J dropped 0 bases, with 7 bases sitting between them. Per germline, CDR1 LNHDA and CDR2 SQIVND (reference sequence). CDR3 residues: CASSIGGSSYEQYF. CDR3 sequence (DNA): TGTGCCAGTAGTATAGGCGGCAGCTCCTACGAGCAGTACTTC.

The chain recombines TRBV5-8 with TRBJ1-5, with D perhaps TRBD1 (5 bases). CDR3 length equals 18 residues. Trimming took off 1 base at V and 2 bases at J, with 19 bases between the two ends. CDR1 SGHTS and CDR2 YDEGEE come from the germline V gene. CDR3 bases: TGTGCCAGCAGCTTGTCTGGGACTCCTACGCGGGGCAATCAGCCCCAGCATTTT. It specifies CASSLSGTPTRGNQPQHF.

The rearrangement links TRBV27 to TRBJ2-3; weak D call: TRBD1 (6 bases). V was pared by 5 bases and J by 3 bases, with 18 bases between. CDR1 is MNHEY and CDR2 is SMNVEV in the germline V gene (reference sequence). CDR3 length equals 16 residues. The CDR3 bases are TGTGCCAGCAGTGCGACCTGGGACATCGCGACAGATACGCAGTATTTT. This sequence encodes CASSATWDIATDTQYF.

The CDR3 DNA reads as TGTGCCAGCAGTGGGGGGCGACTTAGCAATCAGCCCCAGCATTTT. Protein: CASSGGRLSNQPQHF. The chain joins TRBV2 to TRBJ1-5, with D tentatively TRBD1 (6 bases). The CDR3 spans 15 residues. Germline V lookup: CDR1 SNHLY, CDR2 FYNNEI. With 4 bases removed from V and 0 bases from J, the gap between germline ends came to 10 bases.

The V gene is TRBV30, the J gene TRBJ1-1; TRBD1 aligns across 7 bases. The CDR3 consists of 15 residues. The ends lost 4 bases at V and 0 bases at J; junction bases unmatched: 8. Germline CDR1 and CDR2: GTSNPN and SVGIG (reference sequence). The CDR3 sequence is CAWNIPDRMNTEAFF. The CDR3 region has the DNA TGTGCCTGGAATATTCCGGACAGGATGAACACTGAAGCTTTCTTT.

This clone was counted a single time. The V call is TRBV7-9, the J call TRBJ1-2; D perhaps matches TRBD1 (5 bases). The CDR3 runs to 15 residues. Trimming cost V 5 bases and J 5 bases, with 18 bases left between them. Per the germline V gene, CDR1 is SEHNR and CDR2 is FQNEAQ (reference sequence). The CDR3 region is CASSQGTQGGYGYTF. DNA for the CDR3: TGTGCCAGCAGCCAAGGGACTCAAGGAGGATATGGCTACACCTTC.

The chain employs TRBV30 and TRBJ1-3; 8 bases are a match to TRBD1. Germline loops: CDR1 GTSNPN, CDR2 SVGIG (reference sequence). This CDR3 is built from 16 residues. V was pared by 0 bases and J by 7 bases, with 11 bases of the junction left unmatched. The CDR3 DNA follows: TGTGCCTGGAGTGTACCGAGGCAGGGGGCCCTCAACACCATATATTTT. Translation: CAWSVPRQGALNTIYF. The complete variable domain, with remaining parts taken from reference TRBV30 and TRBJ1-3, reads SQTIHQWPATLVQPVGSPLSLECTVEGTSNPNLYWYRQAAGRGLQLLFYSVGIGQISSEVPQNLSASRPQDRQFILSSKKLLLSDSGFYLCAWSVPRQGALNTIYFGEGSWLTVV.

The chain combines TRBV11-2 with TRBJ1-3, with a tentative D call TRBD1 (5 bases). Germline CDR1 is SGHAT and CDR2 is FQNNGV. The CDR3 is 17 amino acids. V lost 1 base and J lost 0, with 13 bases in between. CDR3 nucleotides: TGTGCCAGCAGCTTAGGCACAGGACGATACTCTGGAAACACCATATATTTT. Amino acids: CASSLGTGRYSGNTIYF.

This rearrangement joins TRBV4-2 to TRBJ2-3, with TRBD2 identical over 13 bases. The CDR3 loop spans 12 amino acids. Germline loops: CDR1 LGHNA, CDR2 YNFKEQ. J lost 10 bases, V lost 5 bases, and 0 bases had no gene match. The CDR3 loop reads CASSGTSGAQYF. In DNA, the CDR3 is TGTGCCAGCAGCGGGACTAGCGGGGCGCAGTATTTT.